Listed below are T cell receptor beta chains from one sample, sequenced in a study of blood T cell repertoires in COVID-19. The data were produced by immunoSEQ multiplex PCR, yet TCRdb's version contains in-frame clones alone and is incomplete. Of 52,000 or so clones listed, roughly four fifths are singletons. Sequencing was done on a sample of peripheral blood. These receptors were taken from a human donor in a cohort sampled during active or convalescent COVID-19. The conserved cysteine and the conserved F or W are not part of the CDR3 here. D genes are given only for firm matches.

v_call d_call cdr3_aa
TRBV3-1/TRBV3-2 - ASSHRTVYNSPLH
TRBV5-1 TRBD1 ASSRDRDSYGYT
TRBV19 TRBD1 ASSTRTGGGYT
TRBV2 - ASSEFGNTEAF
TRBV7-2 - ASSPDSREQY
TRBV6-2/TRBV6-3 TRBD1 ASSIRQGGNTGELF
TRBV21-1 - ASSKEGAEEQY
TRBV9 - ASSAGGIRGSFGYGYT
TRBV29-1 TRBD1 SVLSGGAGYGYT
TRBV27 - ASTSGALITGELF
TRBV15 - ATSSLVTENTEAF
TRBV6-5 - ASRVGLLNTGELF
TRBV15 TRBD1 ATSRPGQGRETQY
TRBV10-3 TRBD1 AITATGVPTEAF
TRBV2 - ASSGGRRAGETQY
TRBV6-6 TRBD1 ASSTDRGRPYEQY
TRBV9 TRBD1 ASSVGGRGQGGNEQF